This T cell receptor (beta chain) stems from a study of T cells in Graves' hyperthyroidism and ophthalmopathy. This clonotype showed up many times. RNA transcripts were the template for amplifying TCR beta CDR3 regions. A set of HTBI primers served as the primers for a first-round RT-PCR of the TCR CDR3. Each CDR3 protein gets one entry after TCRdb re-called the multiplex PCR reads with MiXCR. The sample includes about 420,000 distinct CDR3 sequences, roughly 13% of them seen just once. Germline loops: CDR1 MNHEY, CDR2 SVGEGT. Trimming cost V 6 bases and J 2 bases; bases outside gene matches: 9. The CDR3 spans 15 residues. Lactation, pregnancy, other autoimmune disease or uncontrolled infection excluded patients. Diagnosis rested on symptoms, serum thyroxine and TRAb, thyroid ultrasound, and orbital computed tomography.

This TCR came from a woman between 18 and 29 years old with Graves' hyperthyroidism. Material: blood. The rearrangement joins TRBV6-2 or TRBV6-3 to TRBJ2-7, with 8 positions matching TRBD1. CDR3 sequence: CASRHRGRTTYEQYF. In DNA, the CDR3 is TGTGCCAGCAGGCACAGGGGGAGGACTACCTACGAGCAGTACTTC.